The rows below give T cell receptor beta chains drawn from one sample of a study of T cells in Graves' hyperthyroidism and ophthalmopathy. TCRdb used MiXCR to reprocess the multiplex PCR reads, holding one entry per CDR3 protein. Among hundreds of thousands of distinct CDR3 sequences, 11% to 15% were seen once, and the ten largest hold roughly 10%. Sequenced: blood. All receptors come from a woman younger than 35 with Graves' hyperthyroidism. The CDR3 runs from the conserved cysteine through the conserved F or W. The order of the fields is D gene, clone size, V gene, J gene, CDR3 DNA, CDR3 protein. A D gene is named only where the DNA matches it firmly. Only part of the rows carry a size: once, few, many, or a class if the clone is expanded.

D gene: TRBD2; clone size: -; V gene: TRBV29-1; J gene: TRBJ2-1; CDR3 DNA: TGCAGCGTTGAATCGGGGACTAGCGGGAGGGTGGATGAGCAGTTCTTC; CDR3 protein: CSVESGTSGRVDEQFF
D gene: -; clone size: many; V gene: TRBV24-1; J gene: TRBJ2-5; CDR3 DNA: TGTGCCACCAGTGATTTTTCTAGCCCCCAGTACTTC; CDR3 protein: CATSDFSSPQYF
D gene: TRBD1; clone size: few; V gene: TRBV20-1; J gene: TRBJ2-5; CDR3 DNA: TGCAGTGCTAGTGGGACAGGAATTCAAGAGACCCAGTACTTC; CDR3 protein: CSASGTGIQETQYF
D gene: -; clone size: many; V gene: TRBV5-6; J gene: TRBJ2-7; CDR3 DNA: TGTGCCAGCAGGCTGACTAGTGGGGTCTACGAGCAGTACTTC; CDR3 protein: CASRLTSGVYEQYF
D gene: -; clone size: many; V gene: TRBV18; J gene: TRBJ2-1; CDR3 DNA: TGTGCCAGCTCACAGGGGGAAGCCTACAATGAGCAGTTCTTC; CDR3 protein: CASSQGEAYNEQFF
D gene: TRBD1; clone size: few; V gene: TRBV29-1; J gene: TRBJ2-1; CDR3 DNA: TGCAGCGTTGAAAAGTACAGGGGCCCTAACAATGAGCAGTTCTTC; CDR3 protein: CSVEKYRGPNNEQFF
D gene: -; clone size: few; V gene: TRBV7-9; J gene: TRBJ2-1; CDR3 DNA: TGTGCCAGCAGCTTAGCTATGGCAGGGGGGGATGAGCAGTTCTTC; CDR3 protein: CASSLAMAGGDEQFF
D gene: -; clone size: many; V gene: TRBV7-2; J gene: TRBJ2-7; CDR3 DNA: TGTGCCAGCAGCCCTGACGGTCTCTACGAGCAGTACTTC; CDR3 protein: CASSPDGLYEQYF
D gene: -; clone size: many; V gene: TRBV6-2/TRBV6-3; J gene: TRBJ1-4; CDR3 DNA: TGTGCCAGCAGTTACTCGCCAAGGGAAAAACTGTTTTTT; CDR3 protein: CASSYSPREKLFF
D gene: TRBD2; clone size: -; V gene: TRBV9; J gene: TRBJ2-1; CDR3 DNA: TGTGCCAGCAGCGTAGCTGCTAGCGGAGTCACCAATGAGCAGTTCTTC; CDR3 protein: CASSVAASGVTNEQFF
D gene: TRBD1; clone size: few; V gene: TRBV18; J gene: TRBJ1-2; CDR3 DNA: TGTGCCAGCTCACCACCACCCGGGACAGGTGGAGGCTACACCTTC; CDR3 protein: CASSPPPGTGGGYTF
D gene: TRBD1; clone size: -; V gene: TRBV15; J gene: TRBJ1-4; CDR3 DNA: TGTGCCACCAGCGTGGACAGGGTAAACGAAAAACTGTTTTTT; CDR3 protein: CATSVDRVNEKLFF
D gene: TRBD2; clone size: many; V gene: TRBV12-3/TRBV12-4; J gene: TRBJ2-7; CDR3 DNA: TGTGCCAGCAGTCACACTAGCGGGACCCCCTACGAGCAGTACTTC; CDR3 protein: CASSHTSGTPYEQYF
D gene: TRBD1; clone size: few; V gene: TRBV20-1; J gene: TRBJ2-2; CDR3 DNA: TGCAGTGCCCCCGACTTAGGGACAGGGGCCTACACCGGGGAGCTGTTTTTT; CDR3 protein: CSAPDLGTGAYTGELFF
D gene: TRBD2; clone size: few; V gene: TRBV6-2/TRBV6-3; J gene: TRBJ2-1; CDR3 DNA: TGTGCCAGCAGTTACTCGCGGGAGGACTCCTACAATGAGCAGTTCTTC; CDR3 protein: CASSYSREDSYNEQFF
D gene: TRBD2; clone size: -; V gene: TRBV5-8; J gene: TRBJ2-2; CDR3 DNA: TGTGCCAGCAGCTTCCTTACTAGCGGGGATCCTCGGGCCAACACCGGGGAGCTGTTTTTT; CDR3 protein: CASSFLTSGDPRANTGELFF
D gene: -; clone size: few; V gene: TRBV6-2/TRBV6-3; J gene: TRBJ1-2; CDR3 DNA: TGTGCCAGCAGTTACTCAGCGAGGGGGGGGGATGGCTACACCTTC; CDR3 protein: CASSYSARGGDGYTF
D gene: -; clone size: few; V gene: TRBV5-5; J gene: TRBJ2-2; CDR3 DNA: TGTGCCAGCAGCTTAGATAACAGCCGGTGGAACACCGGGGAGCTGTTTTTT; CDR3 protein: CASSLDNSRWNTGELFF
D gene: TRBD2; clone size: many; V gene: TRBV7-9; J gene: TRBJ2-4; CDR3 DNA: TGTGCCAGCAGCCAGAGCGGGAGGGACATTCAGTACTTC; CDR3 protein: CASSQSGRDIQYF
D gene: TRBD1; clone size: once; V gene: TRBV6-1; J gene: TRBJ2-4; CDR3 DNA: TGTGCCAGCAGACAGGGGATAGGAAACATTCAGTACTTC; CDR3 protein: CASRQGIGNIQYF
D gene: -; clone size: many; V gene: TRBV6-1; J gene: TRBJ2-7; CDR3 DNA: TGTGCCAGCAGTTCCCCGGGACGGGCCTCCTACGAGCAGTACTTC; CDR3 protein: CASSSPGRASYEQYF
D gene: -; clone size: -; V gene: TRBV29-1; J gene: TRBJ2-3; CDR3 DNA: TGCAGCACTCCCGGAGCCTACCTGGCAGATACGCAGTATTTT; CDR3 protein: CSTPGAYLADTQYF
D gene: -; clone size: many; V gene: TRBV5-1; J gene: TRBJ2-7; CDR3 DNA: TGCGCCAGCAGCTTGGTAGGAGAGTTTTACGAGCAGTACTTC; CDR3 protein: CASSLVGEFYEQYF
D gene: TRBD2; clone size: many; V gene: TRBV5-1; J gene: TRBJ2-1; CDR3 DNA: TGCGCCAGCAGCCCGGGACTAGCGGGACATCAACAGTTCTTC; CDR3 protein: CASSPGLAGHQQFF
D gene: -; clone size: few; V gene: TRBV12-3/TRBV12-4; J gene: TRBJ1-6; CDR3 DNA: TGTGCCAGCACGTTAAAGGAGGGCCCGGGAAATTCACCCCTCCACTTT; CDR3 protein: CASTLKEGPGNSPLHF
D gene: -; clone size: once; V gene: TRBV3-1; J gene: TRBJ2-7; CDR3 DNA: TGTGCCAGCAGCCAAGGATTATACTCCCGCTACGAGCAGTACTTC; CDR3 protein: CASSQGLYSRYEQYF
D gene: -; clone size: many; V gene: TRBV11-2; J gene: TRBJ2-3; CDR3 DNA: TGTGCCAGCAGCTCGTGGCGGGCCCCCCACACAGATACGCAGTATTTT; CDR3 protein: CASSSWRAPHTDTQYF
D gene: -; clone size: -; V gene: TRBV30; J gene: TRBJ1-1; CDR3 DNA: TGTGCCCGGGCCCTTAGTAACACTGAAGCTTTCTTT; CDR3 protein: CARALSNTEAFF
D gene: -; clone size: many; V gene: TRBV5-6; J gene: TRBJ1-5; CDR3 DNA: TGTGCCAGCAGCTTAAACAGGGATGGTCAGCCCCAGCATTTT; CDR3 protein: CASSLNRDGQPQHF
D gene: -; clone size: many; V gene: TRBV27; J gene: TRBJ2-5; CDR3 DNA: TGTGCCAGCAGTTTAAATACAGGACTATGGGAGACCCAGTACTTC; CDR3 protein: CASSLNTGLWETQYF
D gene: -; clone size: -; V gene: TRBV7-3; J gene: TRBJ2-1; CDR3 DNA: TGTGCCAGCAGCTTAATGGGCGGGTCCTCCTACAATGAGCAGTTCTTC; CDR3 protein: CASSLMGGSSYNEQFF
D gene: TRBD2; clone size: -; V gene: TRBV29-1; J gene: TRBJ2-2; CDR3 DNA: TGCAGCGTTGGGTTTGGAGGTTGGGGGACTAGCGGTCACACCGGGGAGCTGTTTTTT; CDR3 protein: CSVGFGGWGTSGHTGELFF
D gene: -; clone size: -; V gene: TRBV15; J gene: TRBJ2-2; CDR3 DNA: TGTGCCACCAGGGGCATTTTTAACACCGGGGAGCTGTTTTTT; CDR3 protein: CATRGIFNTGELFF
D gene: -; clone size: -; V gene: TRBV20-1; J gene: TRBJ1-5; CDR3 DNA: TGCAGTGCTAGCGTAAGGAGCAATCAGCCCCAGCATTTT; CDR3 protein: CSASVRSNQPQHF
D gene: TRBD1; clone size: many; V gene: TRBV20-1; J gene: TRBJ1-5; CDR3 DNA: TGCAGTGCTAGAGATAGGGACAGACATAGCAATCAGCCCCAGCATTTT; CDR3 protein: CSARDRDRHSNQPQHF
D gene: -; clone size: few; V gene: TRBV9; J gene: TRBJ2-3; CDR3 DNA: TGTGCCAGCAGCCGTAGGGTCGGGGCGCGCACAGATACGCAGTATTTT; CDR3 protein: CASSRRVGARTDTQYF
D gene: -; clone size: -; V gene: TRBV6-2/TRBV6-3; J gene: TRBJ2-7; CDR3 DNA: TGTGCCAGCAGGGAGTCTACCTACGAGCAGTACTTC; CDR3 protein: CASRESTYEQYF
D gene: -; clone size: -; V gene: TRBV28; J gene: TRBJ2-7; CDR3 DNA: TGTGCCAGCAGTTTAGGGGGAGGCCTCTACAATGAGCAGTACTTC; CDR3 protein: CASSLGGGLYNEQYF
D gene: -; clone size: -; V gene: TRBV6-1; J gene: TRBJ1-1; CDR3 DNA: TGTGCCTGCCTTGAGGGGGGGAGGAACACTGAAGCTTTCTTT; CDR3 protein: CACLEGGRNTEAFF
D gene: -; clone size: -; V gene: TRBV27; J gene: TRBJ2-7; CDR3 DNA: TGTGCCAGCAGTTTAGATGGAGGGGGCTATTACGAGCAGTACTTC; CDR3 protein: CASSLDGGGYYEQYF
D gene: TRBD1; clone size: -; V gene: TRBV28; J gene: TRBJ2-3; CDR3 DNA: TGTGCCAGCAGTAGGACAGGGGCGGCAGATACGCAGTATTTT; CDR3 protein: CASSRTGAADTQYF
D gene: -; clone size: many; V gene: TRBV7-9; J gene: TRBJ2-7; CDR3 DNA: TGTGCCAGCAGCTTAAAGGGGCCGCTGTACTTC; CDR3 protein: CASSLKGPLYF
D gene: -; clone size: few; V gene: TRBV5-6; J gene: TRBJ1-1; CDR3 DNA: TGTGCCAGCAGCTTTTACAGGGCCATGAACACTGAAGCTTTCTTT; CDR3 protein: CASSFYRAMNTEAFF
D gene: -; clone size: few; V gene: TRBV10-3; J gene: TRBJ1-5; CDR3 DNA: TGTGCCATCGGATCAGAAGGCAATCAGCCCCAGCATTTT; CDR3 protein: CAIGSEGNQPQHF
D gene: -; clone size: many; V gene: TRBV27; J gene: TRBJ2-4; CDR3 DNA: TGTGCCAGCAGTTTCGGACGGGCCAAAAACATTCAGTACTTC; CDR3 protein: CASSFGRAKNIQYF
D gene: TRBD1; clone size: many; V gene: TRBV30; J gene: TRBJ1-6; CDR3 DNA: TGTGCCTGGACGGGGACAGAGAATTCACCCCTCCACTTT; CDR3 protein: CAWTGTENSPLHF
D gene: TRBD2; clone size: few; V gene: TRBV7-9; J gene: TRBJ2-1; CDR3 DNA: TGTGCCAGCGGGGGGGGCAATGAGCAGTTCTTC; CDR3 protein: CASGGGNEQFF
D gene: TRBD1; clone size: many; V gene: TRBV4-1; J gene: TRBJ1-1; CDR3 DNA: TGCGCCAGCAGCCTTACTCCGGACAGGAGTGAAGCTTTCTTT; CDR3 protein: CASSLTPDRSEAFF
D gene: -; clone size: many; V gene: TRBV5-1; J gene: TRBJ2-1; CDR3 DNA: TGCGCCAGCAGCTTGGTCCTTGGGATTTCCCCGAAATACAATGAGCAGTTCTTC; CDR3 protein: CASSLVLGISPKYNEQFF
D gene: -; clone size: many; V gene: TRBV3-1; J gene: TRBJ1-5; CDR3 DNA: TGTGCCAGCAGCCAAGGTCAGGGCCCCAATCAGCCCCAGCATTTT; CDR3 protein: CASSQGQGPNQPQHF
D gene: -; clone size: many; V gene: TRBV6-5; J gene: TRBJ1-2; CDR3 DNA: TGTGCCAGCAGTTACGATTCGGGGGGAATCGGCTATGGCTACACCTTC; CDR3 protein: CASSYDSGGIGYGYTF
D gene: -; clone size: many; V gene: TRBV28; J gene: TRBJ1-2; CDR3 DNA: TGTGCCAGCGACGGTCGTCCAGGGGATTATGGCTACACCTTC; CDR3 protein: CASDGRPGDYGYTF
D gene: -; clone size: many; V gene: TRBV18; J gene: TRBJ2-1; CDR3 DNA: TGTGCCAGCTCAAGAGGGGTAAACAATGAGCAGTTCTTC; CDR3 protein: CASSRGVNNEQFF
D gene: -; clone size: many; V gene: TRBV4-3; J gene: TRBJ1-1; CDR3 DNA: TGCGCCAGCAGCCAAGAGACAGGAAGAATGAACACTGAAGCTTTCTTT; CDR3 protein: CASSQETGRMNTEAFF
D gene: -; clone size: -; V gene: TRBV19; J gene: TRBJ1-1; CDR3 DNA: TGTGCCAGTAGTACAGGGGAAATGGCTTTCTTT; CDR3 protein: CASSTGEMAFF